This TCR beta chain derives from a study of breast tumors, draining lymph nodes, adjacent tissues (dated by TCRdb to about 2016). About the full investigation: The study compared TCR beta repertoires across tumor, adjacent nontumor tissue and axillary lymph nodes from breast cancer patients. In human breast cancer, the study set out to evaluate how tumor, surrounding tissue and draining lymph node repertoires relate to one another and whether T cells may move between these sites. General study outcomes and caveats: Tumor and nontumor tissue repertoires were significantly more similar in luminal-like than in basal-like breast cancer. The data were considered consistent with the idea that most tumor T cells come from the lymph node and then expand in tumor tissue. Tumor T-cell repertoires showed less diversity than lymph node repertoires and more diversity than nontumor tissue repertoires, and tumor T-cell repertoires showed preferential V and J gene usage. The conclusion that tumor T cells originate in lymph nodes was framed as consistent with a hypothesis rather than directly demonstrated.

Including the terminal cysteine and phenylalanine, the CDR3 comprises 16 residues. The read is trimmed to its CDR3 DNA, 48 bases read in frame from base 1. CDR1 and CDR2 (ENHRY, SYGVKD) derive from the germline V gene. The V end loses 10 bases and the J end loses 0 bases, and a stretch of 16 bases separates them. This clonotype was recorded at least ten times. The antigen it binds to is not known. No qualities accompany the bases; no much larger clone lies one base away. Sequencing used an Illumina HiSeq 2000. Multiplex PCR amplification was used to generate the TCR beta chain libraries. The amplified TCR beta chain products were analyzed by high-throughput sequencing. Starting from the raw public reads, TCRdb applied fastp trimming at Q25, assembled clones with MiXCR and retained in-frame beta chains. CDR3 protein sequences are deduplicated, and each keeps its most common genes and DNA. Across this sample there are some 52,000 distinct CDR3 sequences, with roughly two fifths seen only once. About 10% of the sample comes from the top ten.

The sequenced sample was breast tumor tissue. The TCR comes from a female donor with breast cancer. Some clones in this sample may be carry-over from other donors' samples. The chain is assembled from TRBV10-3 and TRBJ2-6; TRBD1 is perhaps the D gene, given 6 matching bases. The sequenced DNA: TGTGCCACCAGGGACACGGAGAGCTCTGGGGCCAACGTCCTGACTTTC. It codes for CATRDTESSGANVLTF.